This T cell receptor beta chain is drawn from a study of blood T cells in healthy people across ages. Study results and limitations: Naive CD4+ cells and diversity were both higher in long-lived donors than in aged donors. Roughly linear declines in TCR beta diversity per million T cells occurred with age.

V lost 3 bases and J lost 8; bases outside the gene matches: 9. Germline CDR1 and CDR2: DFQATT and SNEGSKA (reference sequence). The CDR3 has 14 amino acids. Alongside a J-beta primer mix, a sample-barcoded 5' primer served in a second PCR lasting roughly 6 to 12 cycles. MiXCR was run by TCRdb on the 5' RACE reads, yielding one entry per CDR3 protein. The data contain more than 550,000 distinct CDR3 sequences, about 20% of them seen just once; the ten biggest clones take up about 22%. With regard to this clonotype: Its antigen remains unknown.

V is TRBV20-1 and J is TRBJ1-4, with 7 positions matching TRBD1. The source material was blood. The TCR comes from an older man in good health. The CDR3 region has the DNA TGCAGTGCTAGGGGGCCAGGGGGGTCGGAAAAACTGTTTTTT. This sequence encodes CSARGPGGSEKLFF.